These 12 T cell receptor beta chains were sequenced from one sample in a study of CD4 T cells in relation to SARS-CoV-2 and coronaviruses. The antigens of these receptors remain unknown. Here immunoSEQ multiplex PCR was the method, and the copy in TCRdb shows in-frame clones only, minus some. The table has 30,000 to 45,000 clones, around three quarters seen once. Material for sequencing was memory CD4+ T cells from PBMCs, cultured in vitro. Receptors originate from an adult with COVID-19.

The chain employs TRBV2 and TRBJ2-5, with 10 bases identical to TRBD2. Trimming took 6 bases from V and 5 from J; bases not matched to a gene: 6. The CDR3 loop spans 14 amino acids. Germline V gives CDR1 SNHLY, CDR2 FYNNEI. The CDR3 DNA sequence: TGTGCCAGCAGAGCGGGAGGGCCGGGGGAGACCCAGTACTTC. Amino acids: CASRAGGPGETQYF.

The chain has TRBV9 and TRBJ2-2, with 7 bases aligning to TRBD1. This CDR3 is 16 amino acids long. Germline V lookup: CDR1 SGDLS, CDR2 YYNGEE. After removal of 3 bases from V and 2 bases from J, the junction contained 7 bases not matched to a gene. The CDR3 coding sequence is TGTGCCAGCAGCGAGATGACAGGGCCAAACACCGGGGAGCTGTTTTTT. Amino acids: CASSEMTGPNTGELFF.

As DNA, the CDR3 is TGTGCCAGTAGGCCACAGGGGAACACCGGGGAGCTGTTTTTT. Its translation: CASRPQGNTGELFF. The chain has TRBV19 and TRBJ2-2; perhaps TRBD1 as D (6 bases). In germline, CDR1 is LNHDA, CDR2 SQIVND (reference sequence). The CDR3 length is 14 residues. The V and J ends lost 6 bases and 1 base respectively, with 9 bases between them.

The chain links TRBV28 to TRBJ2-7; 9 bases align to TRBD2. J lost 1 base, V lost 2 bases, and 6 bases had no gene match. Germline lookup yields CDR1 MDHEN and CDR2 SYDVKM. The CDR3 consists of 16 residues. The CDR3 loop is CASSLLFLAGSYEQYF. The CDR3, as DNA: TGTGCCAGCAGTTTACTGTTCCTAGCGGGGTCCTACGAGCAGTACTTC. Together with reference TRBV28 and TRBJ2-7, the CDR3 gives the full variable domain: DVKVTQSSRYLVKRTGEKVFLECVQDMDHENMFWYRQDPGLGLRLIYFSYDVKMKEKGDIPEGYSVSREKKERFSLILESASTNQTSMYLCASSLLFLAGSYEQYFGPGTRLTVT.

The chain joins TRBV6-5 to TRBJ2-3, with 10 bases aligning to TRBD1. The J segment lost 8 bases and the V segment lost 8 bases, leaving 4 bases of the junction unmatched. In germline, CDR1 is MNHEY, CDR2 SVGAGI. CDR3 size: 12 residues. The CDR3 region has the DNA TGTGCCAGCCGGACAGGGGGGAGTACGCAGTATTTT. Its translation is CASRTGGSTQYF.

This chain links TRBV13 with TRBJ2-3; TRBD1 might be the D (6 bases). The germline V gene has CDR1 PRHDT and CDR2 FYEKMQ (reference sequence). V lost 5 bases, J lost 0 bases, and 27 bases lay in between. This CDR3 is built from 20 residues. The CDR3 nucleotides are TGTGCCAGCAGCCAGGAGAGTTACAGGGAAAATTCTCTTAGCACAGATACGCAGTATTTT. This codes for CASSQESYRENSLSTDTQYF.

This CDR3 reads CASSYHPTSGRSTGELFF. Written as DNA, the CDR3 is TGTGCCAGCAGTTATCACCCGACTAGCGGGAGATCTACCGGGGAGCTGTTTTTT. The chain uses TRBV27 and TRBJ2-2; 12 positions agree with TRBD2. The junction had 11 bases not matched to a gene; V was cut back by 4 bases and J by 5 bases. Per the germline V gene, CDR1 is MNHEY and CDR2 is SMNVEV (reference sequence). The CDR3 spans 18 residues.

The V and J genes are TRBV30 and TRBJ2-7, with 15 nucleotides matching TRBD2. The CDR3 sequence is 16 residues long. The J segment lost 7 bases and the V segment lost 3 bases, leaving 10 bases of the junction unmatched. The germline CDR1 and CDR2 sequences are GTSNPN and SVGIG (reference sequence). The CDR3: CAWSGTSGRTPSEQYF. The CDR3 DNA is TGTGCCTGGAGCGGGACTAGCGGGAGGACCCCTAGTGAGCAGTACTTC.

This chain connects TRBV7-9 to TRBJ1-1; tentatively, D is TRBD1 (6 bases). With 4 bases removed from V and 1 base from J, the gap between germline ends came to 13 bases. CDR3 size: 15 residues. CDR1 and CDR2 from the germline V gene are SEHNR and FQNEAQ (reference sequence). CDR3 sequence (DNA): TGTGCCAGCAGCTCACAGGGCTCAGGGAACACTGAAGCTTTCTTT. As protein: CASSSQGSGNTEAFF.

This chain joins TRBV5-4 and TRBJ2-2; 11 bases map to TRBD2. Germline V CDR1 and CDR2: SGHNT, YYREEE (reference sequence). The length of the CDR3 is 17 residues. Trimming took 4 bases from V and 1 from J; bases not matched to a gene: 6. The chain's CDR3 is CASSRGLAEVNTGELFF. CDR3 sequence (DNA): TGTGCCAGCAGCCGGGGACTAGCGGAGGTGAACACCGGGGAGCTGTTTTTT.

This chain connects TRBV12-3 or TRBV12-4 to TRBJ2-5, with D perhaps matching TRBD2 (6 bases). V gave up 3 bases and J gave up 3 bases, with 8 bases separating them. This CDR3 contains 13 residues. This CDR3 reads CASSFTGEETQYF. The CDR3 DNA reads as TGTGCCAGCAGTTTTACGGGGGAAGAGACCCAGTACTTC.

The chain joins TRBV3-1 (or the pseudogene TRBV3-2) to TRBJ2-5; D may be TRBD2 (5 bases). This CDR3 comprises 14 residues. V was pared by 4 bases and J by 2 bases, with 11 bases between. Per the germline V gene, CDR1 is LGHDT and CDR2 is YNNKEL (reference sequence). In nucleotides, the CDR3 is TGTGCCAGCAGCCGACCCGGGATGCAAGAGACCCAGTACTTC. Its translation is CASSRPGMQETQYF.